This TCR beta chain came from a study of Tregs in tolerant kidney transplant recipients. The study, taken as a whole, reports: Tolerant patients' donor-specific Tregs expanded beyond overall Tregs, suggesting antigen-driven growth. Changing PCR primers prevented nucleotide comparison between some patients' samples.

The germline CDR1 and CDR2 sequences are MNHNS and SASEGT. Between the trimmed V and J ends, which lost 6 bases and 2 bases, there was a span of 10 bases. The CDR3 totals 14 residues. The table came from immunoSEQ multiplex PCR; TCRdb's copy has only in-frame clones and leaves some out. The sample has 75,000 to 80,000 clones, 75% to 95% seen once. Turning to this clone: Its target is not known.

This TCR derives from a human donor who received a combined kidney and bone marrow transplant. The sequencing used Tregs from blood, collected before the transplant. This chain connects TRBV6-1 to TRBJ1-4; D not certain. CDR3: CASRRVGTNEKLFF. The CDR3 DNA sequence: TGTGCCAGCAGGCGCGTAGGGACTAATGAAAAACTGTTTTTT.